Here is one T cell receptor (beta chain) with its context. Vbeta (60) and Jbeta (13) primers were used in the PCR. Sequencing used immunoSEQ multiplex PCR; TCRdb keeps in-frame clones, though not all of them. The table includes 100,000 to 150,000 clones, 80% detected once. This specimen belongs to a study of cytomegalovirus exposure and HLA in healthy donors. On the study more broadly: Unique TCRs numbering some 77 million, obtained from HLA-typed donors, made up an early data release.

The CDR3 has 14 amino acids. Looked up from germline, CDR1 is MNHEY and CDR2 is SMNVEV (reference sequence). With 6 bases removed from V and 2 bases from J, the gap between germline ends came to 13 bases. This clonotype was sampled from a man aged 30 to 45 in good health and CMV-seronegative. The sequenced sample consisted of PBMCs. The rearrangement joins TRBV27 to TRBJ1-2, with no clear D. CDR3 region: CASSPIRRNYGYTF. The CDR3 DNA reads TGTGCCAGCAGCCCTATTAGGCGGAACTATGGCTACACCTTC.